This T cell receptor beta chain was sequenced for a study of human T cells and chemical hapten exposure. Germline CDR1 reads ENHRY; CDR2 reads SYGVKD. V shed 3 bases and J shed 6 bases, with 9 bases lying between them. The CDR3 sequence is 13 residues long. Time point denoted: pre-sensitization, week 0. Treatment specified: therapeutic diphenylcyclopropenone sensitization with weekly scalp DPC. The table lists this clonotype with a few counts. TCRdb called the RACE reads again in MiXCR, with one record for every CDR3 protein. The sample shows fewer than 150,000 distinct CDR3 sequences, roughly 13% of them seen only once.

The chain has TRBV10-3 and TRBJ1-5; possibly TRBD1 for D (5 bases). The specimen comprised whole blood, sampled in connection with sensitization to the hapten diphenylcyclopropenone (DPC). The sequence was collected from a woman in her late teens or twenties with alopecia areata. Some clones in this sample may be carry-over from other donors' samples. The CDR3 nucleotides are TGTGCCATCAGTGATCCAGGGAGTCAGCCCCAGCATTTT. Protein product: CAISDPGSQPQHF.